What follows are 18 T cell receptor beta chains derived from one specimen sequenced in a study of blood T cell repertoires in COVID-19. The protocol was immunoSEQ multiplex PCR, while the TCRdb copy is restricted to in-frame clones and leaves out a portion. The sample consists of about 52,000 clones, about 80% of them appearing once. Sequencing input: peripheral blood. Every receptor here comes from an older man with active COVID-19.

The chain joins TRBV10-3 to TRBJ1-1; 9 bases are a match to TRBD1. Germline V lookup: CDR1 ENHRY, CDR2 SYGVKD. Losses at the gene ends were 4 bases for V and 10 bases for J; bases not matched to a gene: 10. This CDR3 is 14 amino acids long. CDR3 DNA: TGTGCCATCAGTGTAGAGGGACAGGGCCAGGCAGCTTTCTTT. Encoded protein: CAISVEGQGQAAFF.

This clone was seen a single time. The chain couples TRBV12-3 or TRBV12-4 to TRBJ1-2; D may be TRBD1 (6 bases). The V gene lost 6 bases and the J gene lost 7 bases, with 15 bases spanning the gap. The CDR3 sequence is 13 residues long. CDR3 in DNA: TGTGCCAGCAGCCGACAGGATGGGGGTGGCTACACCTTC. Protein sequence: CASSRQDGGGYTF.

The chain carries TRBV4-1 and TRBJ2-7, with 8 bases matching TRBD2. The CDR3 runs 16 residues. CDR1 is MGHRA, CDR2 YSYEKL, per germline. Unmatched junction bases numbered 8, after V lost 1 base and J lost 3 bases. Here the CDR3 DNA reads TGCGCCAGCAGCCAAGCCCAAGCGGGGGACCGCTACGAGCAGTACTTC. As protein: CASSQAQAGDRYEQYF.

The rearrangement uses TRBV7-9 and TRBJ1-2; D uncertain. Germline CDR1 SEHNR, CDR2 FQNEAQ (reference sequence). The length of the CDR3 is 14 residues. V lost 0 bases and J 3 bases, leaving 8 bases between the germline ends. CDR3 region: CASSLARRDYGYTF. The CDR3 region has the DNA TGTGCCAGCAGCTTAGCCAGGAGGGACTATGGCTACACCTTC.

The chain has TRBV5-1 and TRBJ2-7; the D gene is possibly TRBD1 (8 bases). The germline V and J ends were trimmed by 0 bases and 6 bases, with 16 bases remaining between them. Per germline, CDR1 SGHRS and CDR2 YFSETQ. This CDR3 region has 15 residues. CDR3 loop: CASSLAGQGGSEQYF. CDR3 nucleotides: TGCGCCAGCAGCTTGGCAGGACAGGGAGGGAGCGAGCAGTACTTC. The entire variable domain, with the rest obtained from reference TRBV5-1 and TRBJ2-7, is as follows: KAGVTQTPRYLIKTRGQQVTLSCSPISGHRSVSWYQQTPGQGLQFLFEYFSETQRNKGNFPGRFSGRQFSNSRSEMNVSTLELGDSALYLCASSLAGQGGSEQYFGPGTRLTVT.

The chain carries TRBV4-1 and TRBJ1-5, with a possible D match to TRBD1 (5 bases). Germline CDR1 and CDR2: MGHRA and YSYEKL. This CDR3 region has 16 residues. V lost 1 base and J 2 bases, leaving 12 bases between the germline ends. The CDR3 nucleotides read TGCGCCAGCAGCCAAGTGACGGGGGTCGGCAATCAGCCCCAGCATTTT. It is translated as CASSQVTGVGNQPQHF.

The V call is TRBV30, the J call TRBJ2-3, with TRBD2 identical over 8 bases. V was clipped by 4 bases and J by 4 bases; unmatched bases: 16. Germline V CDR1 and CDR2: GTSNPN, SVGIG (reference sequence). The CDR3 contains 17 residues. The CDR3 sequence is CAWKGGSSGSGADTQYF. CDR3 sequence (DNA): TGTGCCTGGAAGGGAGGGTCTAGCGGGTCGGGTGCAGATACGCAGTATTTT. Based on the CDR3 plus reference TRBV30 and TRBJ2-3, the full variable domain is SQTIHQWPATLVQPVGSPLSLECTVEGTSNPNLYWYRQAAGRGLQLLFYSVGIGQISSEVPQNLSASRPQDRQFILSSKKLLLSDSGFYLCAWKGGSSGSGADTQYFGPGTRLTVL.

This chain joins TRBV19 and TRBJ2-5, with TRBD1 matching 10 bases. J gave up 4 bases and V 6 bases, and 5 bases lay outside the gene matches. CDR1 and CDR2 from the germline V gene are LNHDA and SQIVND (reference sequence). This CDR3 region has 14 residues. CDR3 nucleotides: TGTGCCAGTAGAGGGACAGGGGAAGGAGAGACCCAGTACTTC. It codes for CASRGTGEGETQYF.

This chain connects TRBV5-8 to TRBJ2-1; 8 positions agree with TRBD1. This CDR3 spans 16 amino acids. Germline trimming cut 5 bases from V and 8 bases from J; bases unmatched to any gene: 15. From germline, CDR1 is SGHTS and CDR2 YDEGEE. The CDR3 coding sequence is TGTGCCAGCAGTCCAATGCAGGGGGCCTTTCTAGATGAGCAGTTCTTC. This gives the protein CASSPMQGAFLDEQFF. Full variable domain (rest looked up from reference TRBV5-8 and TRBJ2-1): EAGVTQSPTHLIKTRGQQATLRCSPISGHTSVYWYQQALGLGLQFLLWYDEGEERNRGNFPPRFSGRQFPNYSSELNVNALELEDSALYLCASSPMQGAFLDEQFFGPGTRLTVL.

The chain links TRBV5-7 to TRBJ1-1; TRBD1 aligns across 10 bases. TRBV5-7 is classed as an ORF, of uncertain function. This CDR3 comprises 19 residues. Unmatched junction bases numbered 12, after V lost 0 bases and J lost 1 base. The CDR3 DNA is TGTGCCAGCAGCTTGGGGGTGGGGGACAGGGGTAAAGGGAACACTGAAGCTTTCTTT. This translates into CASSLGVGDRGKGNTEAFF.

The chain joins TRBV19 to TRBJ2-5; 10 bases map to TRBD2. The trim removed 6 bases at V and 2 bases at J, leaving 6 bases unmatched. The CDR3 is 15 amino acids. In germline, CDR1 is LNHDA, CDR2 SQIVND (reference sequence). The CDR3 loop is CASRKWTSGQETQYF. DNA for the CDR3: TGTGCCAGTAGAAAGTGGACTAGCGGACAAGAGACCCAGTACTTC. Variable domain in full (rest from reference TRBV19 and TRBJ2-5): DGGITQSPKYLFRKEGQNVTLSCEQNLNHDAMYWYRQDPGQGLRLIYYSQIVNDFQKGDIAEGYSVSREKKESFPLTVTSAQKNPTAFYLCASRKWTSGQETQYFGPGTRLLVL.

Comment on this clone: This sample also contains other DNA sequences that code for the same CDR3. The chain has TRBV3-1 (or the pseudogene TRBV3-2) and TRBJ1-6, with D maybe TRBD1 (6 bases). Trimming removed 4 bases from V and 5 bases from J, with 9 bases in between. The germline gives CDR1 LGHDT, CDR2 YNNKEL (reference sequence). This CDR3 contains 14 residues. CDR3 coding DNA: TGTGCCAGCAGCCCGGGACACAATAATTCACCCCTCCACTTT. This sequence encodes CASSPGHNNSPLHF.

V and J are TRBV6-5 and TRBJ2-2, with 7 bases matching TRBD1. CDR3 length: 15 residues. CDR1 is MNHEY and CDR2 is SVGAGI in the germline V gene. V lost 6 bases to trimming and J lost 3 bases; unmatched junction nucleotides: 7. The CDR3 DNA reads TGTGCCAGCAGGTTGGACAGGATCGACACCGGGGAGCTGTTTTTT. Translating it yields CASRLDRIDTGELFF.

This clone appeared a few times. The chain employs TRBV2 and TRBJ2-5; 8 bases are shared with TRBD1. J gave up 5 bases and V 8 bases, and 7 bases lay outside the gene matches. The CDR3 is 13 amino acids. CDR1 is SNHLY, CDR2 FYNNEI, per germline. The DNA for the CDR3 is TGTGCCAGCGGACAGGGCGAATGGGAGACCCAGTACTTC. Translation: CASGQGEWETQYF.

Concerning this clone: Other DNA sequences in this sample translate to the same CDR3. This chain connects TRBV7-2 to TRBJ1-6, with D possibly being TRBD1 (5 bases). Deletions cut 3 bases from V and 5 bases from J, with 8 bases between. The germline gives CDR1 SGHTA, CDR2 FQGNSA. This CDR3 is built from 14 residues. The CDR3 DNA reads as TGTGCCAGCAGCTTGGGGACTCATAATTCACCCCTCCACTTT. Protein product: CASSLGTHNSPLHF.

In its sample, this clone was seen a few times. The rearrangement links TRBV5-6 to TRBJ1-4; TRBD1 matches at 10 bases. Germline V CDR1 and CDR2: SGHDT, YYEEEE. V was clipped by 7 bases and J by 7 bases; unmatched bases: 10. The CDR3 consists of 15 residues. CDR3 coding DNA: TGTGCCAGCGCTGGGAGGGGGACAGGGGTTGAAAAACTGTTTTTT. Protein sequence: CASAGRGTGVEKLFF. Full variable domain (outside the CDR3, taken from reference TRBV5-6 and TRBJ1-4): DAGVTQSPTHLIKTRGQQVTLRCSPKSGHDTVSWYQQALGQGPQFIFQYYEEEERQRGNFPDRFSGHQFPNYSSELNVNALLLGDSALYLCASAGRGTGVEKLFFGSGTQLSVL.

This clone was picked up one time. The CDR3, as DNA: TGTGCCAGCAGCGTCTTTAGCAATCAGCCCCAGCATTTT. Protein product: CASSVFSNQPQHF. The V gene is TRBV9, the J gene TRBJ1-5; D gene uncertain. This CDR3 is 13 amino acids long. Germline CDR1 reads SGDLS; CDR2 reads YYNGEE. Deletions cut 2 bases from V and 0 bases from J, with 3 bases between.

The chain has TRBV3-1 (or the pseudogene TRBV3-2) and TRBJ1-2; no firm D call. V lost 6 bases and J 4 bases, leaving 9 bases between the germline ends. The CDR3 sequence is 12 residues long. Per the germline V gene, CDR1 is LGHDT and CDR2 is YNNKEL (reference sequence). The CDR3 nucleotides are TGTGCCAGCAGTCAAAGCCTCTATGGCTACACCTTC. This encodes CASSQSLYGYTF.